This T cell receptor beta chain comes out of a study of T cell responses to AZD1222 COVID-19 vaccine. Study context: Pooled in the analysis were second doses at about 4 or about 12 weeks. Notes on the study in general: White British donors predominated, females outnumbered males, and clonal diversity was possibly underestimated. With dominance at 160-218 and 743-854, vaccine-associated CD4 TCRs spanned spike. Reports indicate that nearly half of spike-specific TCRs are directed at unmutated variant regions.

Data came from immunoSEQ multiplex PCR; TCRdb stores just in-frame clones and leaves some out. The table has fewer than 100,000 clones, around 90% seen once; the top ten hold 8.4%. V gave up 6 bases and J gave up 2 bases, with 10 bases separating them. This CDR3 comprises 14 residues. Germline V gene sequence: CDR1 MNHEY, CDR2 SVGAGI. A remark on this clone: Its antigen is not identified.

The TCR comes from an adult in good health. Sequences were derived from peripheral blood, sampled on day 0 of AZD1222 vaccination. This chain connects TRBV6-5 to TRBJ1-4, with D uncertain. The CDR3 DNA is TGTGCCAGCAGAGCACAGCTTACTAATGAAAAACTGTTTTTT. Protein: CASRAQLTNEKLFF.